What follows are 15 T cell receptor beta chains derived from one specimen sequenced in a study of CD8+CD57+ T cells in acquired aplastic anemia. Flow cytometry had shown expanded CD8+CD57+ cells in the patients chosen for sequencing. Profiling that covered TCR beta VDJ and CDR3 relied on genomic DNA as its template. Each CDR3 protein is one row after TCRdb ran MiXCR on the reads. The data contain about 470,000 distinct CDR3 sequences, around 32% of them singletons. Sequenced input: sorted CD4+, CD8+, or CD8+CD57+ T cells (not recorded which) from PBMCs. The origin of the receptors is a human donor with aplastic anemia.

This clonotype was picked up a small number of times. The chain employs TRBV6-1 and TRBJ1-2; 10 nucleotides line up with TRBD1. The V gene end was trimmed by 8 bases and the J gene end by 2 bases; junction bases not matched to a gene: 11. CDR1 and CDR2 (germline): MNHNS, SASEGT. The CDR3 is 16 residues long. The CDR3 bases are TGTGCCAGCCGTGGGGACAGGGGTAATTCAAACTATGGCTACACCTTC. It specifies CASRGDRGNSNYGYTF.

This clonotype turned up a few times. One end of the junction is discordant with germline, which a read error may explain. The chain employs TRBV30 and TRBJ1-3, with D uncertain. The CDR3 runs to 12 residues. Germline CDR1 reads GTSNPN; CDR2 reads SVGIG (reference sequence). Here the CDR3 DNA reads TGTGCCGGAAGAGACTCTGGAAACACCATATACTTT. This gives the protein CAGRDSGNTIYF.

About this clonotype itself: This may come from a read error, since a much larger clone is one base off. This chain connects TRBV6-1 to TRBJ1-2; 8 bases match TRBD1. V shed 8 bases and J 4 bases; nucleotides not matched to a gene: 12. CDR1 is MNHNS, CDR2 SASEGT, per germline. This CDR3 comprises 15 residues. CDR3 sequence: CASRPAGGEGYGYTF. DNA for the CDR3: TGTGCCAGCCGCCCGGCAGGGGGCGAGGGCTATGGCTACACCTTC.

This clonotype has a count of ten or more. At one boundary the junction diverges from the germline segment, which might be a read error. The V gene is TRBV7-7, the J gene TRBJ2-1; 7 positions agree with TRBD2. This CDR3 has 13 residues. Germline assignment: CDR1 SSHAT and CDR2 FNYEAQ (reference sequence). CDR3 nucleotides: TGTGCTAGCAGCCCGACTAGCAGCAATGAGCAGTTCTTC. Translating gives CASSPTSSNEQFF.

This clonotype was seen a single time. The CDR3 sequence: CASRYPDRGYTEAFF. As DNA, the CDR3 is TGTGCCAGCAGGTACCCCGACAGGGGTTACACTGAAGCTTTCTTT. The V and J genes are TRBV12-3 or TRBV12-4 and TRBJ1-1, with TRBD1 matching over 8 bases. Germline trimming cut 6 bases from V and 3 bases from J; bases unmatched to any gene: 9. CDR3 size: 15 residues.

Turning to this clonotype: At one boundary the junction diverges from the germline segment, which might be a read error. This rearrangement joins TRBV7-6 to TRBJ1-1; the match to TRBD1 covers 7 bases. Germline CDR1 SGHVS, CDR2 FNYEAQ. CDR3 length: 13 amino acids. In DNA, the CDR3 is TGTGCCAGCAGCACCTGGACAGGTTCTGAGGCTTTCTTT. Its protein is CASSTWTGSEAFF.

This clonotype was counted only a few times. The chain recombines TRBV6-1 with TRBJ1-6; TRBD1 agrees at 9 bases. The V gene end was trimmed by 8 bases and the J gene end by 4 bases; junction bases not matched to a gene: 3. CDR1 and CDR2 from the germline V gene are MNHNS and SASEGT. The CDR3 contains 14 residues. The CDR3 DNA is TGTGCCAGCGGGACAGGGCAGTATAATTCACCCCTCCACTTT. Its protein product is CASGTGQYNSPLHF.

This clonotype was counted only a few times. The genes are TRBV6-1 and TRBJ1-5; D possibly corresponds to TRBD1 (5 bases). V was trimmed by 5 bases and J by 4 bases, leaving 12 bases between them. Germline CDR1 reads MNHNS; CDR2 reads SASEGT. The CDR3 has 14 amino acids. CDR3 loop: CASSLGHPNQPQHF. CDR3 in DNA: TGTGCCAGCAGTCTTGGACACCCAAATCAGCCCCAGCATTTT.

A few counts support this clonotype. The CDR3 sequence: CATSDRTGAHQPQYF. In DNA, the CDR3 is TGTGCCACCAGTGACAGAACAGGGGCCCATCAGCCCCAGTACTTC. This chain links TRBV24-1 with TRBJ2-5; the match to TRBD1 covers 7 bases. J lost 9 bases, V lost 4 bases, and 13 bases had no gene match. This CDR3 comprises 15 residues. CDR1 and CDR2 from the germline V gene are KGHDR and SFDVKD.

With respect to this clonotype: Lacking the conserved final phenylalanine or tryptophan, this CDR3 likely reflects a read error. The chain recombines TRBV2 with TRBJ1-5, with D possibly being TRBD1 (5 bases). V lost 2 bases, J lost 5 bases, and 16 bases lay in between. Germline V CDR1 and CDR2: SNHLY, FYNNEI. CDR3 length: 16 amino acids. CDR3: CASSEYSGLEYQPQHL. DNA of the CDR3: TGTGCCAGCAGTGAATATTCAGGGTTGGAGTATCAGCCCCAGCATCTT.

The genes are TRBV12-3 or TRBV12-4 and TRBJ1-2; 9 bases are a match to TRBD1. With 7 bases clipped from V and 3 bases from J, the junction kept 9 bases outside the gene matches. The CDR3 has 15 amino acids. CDR3 sequence: CASMKRQGVDYGYTF. The CDR3 DNA is TGTGCCAGCATGAAAAGACAGGGGGTTGACTATGGCTACACCTTC.

J is TRBJ1-2 and V is TRBV29-1; the match to TRBD1 covers 9 bases. The CDR3 has 12 amino acids. Trimming removed 6 bases from V and 6 bases from J; junction bases left unmatched: 5. Per germline, CDR1 SQVTM and CDR2 ANQGSEA. The DNA for the CDR3 is TGCAGCGTAGGGGGGACAGGGCATGGCTACACCTTC. Translated: CSVGGTGHGYTF.

This sequence joins TRBV27 and TRBJ1-1, with D tentatively TRBD1 (5 bases). V was pared by 1 base and J by 3 bases, with 15 bases between. Germline V gene sequence: CDR1 MNHEY, CDR2 SMNVEV (reference sequence). CDR3 size: 16 residues. The CDR3 spells CASSLWAGSGHTEAFF. CDR3 coding DNA: TGTGCCAGCAGTTTATGGGCAGGGTCTGGCCACACTGAAGCTTTCTTT.

The V gene is TRBV7-3, the J gene TRBJ2-3; D is possibly TRBD2 (6 bases). V dropped 4 bases and J dropped 14 bases, with 16 bases sitting between them. The CDR3 runs 12 residues. The germline CDR1 and CDR2 sequences are SGHTA and FQGTGA. Written as DNA, the CDR3 is TGTGCCAGCAGCTATCCCGGGACTTCTCTGTATTTT. Translating it yields CASSYPGTSLYF. The complete variable domain, with remaining parts taken from reference TRBV7-3 and TRBJ2-3, reads GAGVSQTPSNKVTEKGKYVELRCDPISGHTALYWYRQSLGQGPEFLIYFQGTGAADDSGLPNDRFFAVRPEGSVSTLKIQRTERGDSAVYLCASSYPGTSLYFGPGTRLTVL.

This clonotype has ten or more counts. The V gene is TRBV5-1, the J gene TRBJ2-7, with D uncertain. CDR1 and CDR2 (germline): SGHRS, YFSETQ. The germline V and J ends were trimmed by 0 bases and 7 bases, with 14 bases remaining between them. The length of the CDR3 is 14 residues. The CDR3 loop reads CASSLGRYDEEQYF. The CDR3 region has the DNA TGCGCCAGCAGCTTGGGCCGGTACGATGAAGAGCAGTACTTC.